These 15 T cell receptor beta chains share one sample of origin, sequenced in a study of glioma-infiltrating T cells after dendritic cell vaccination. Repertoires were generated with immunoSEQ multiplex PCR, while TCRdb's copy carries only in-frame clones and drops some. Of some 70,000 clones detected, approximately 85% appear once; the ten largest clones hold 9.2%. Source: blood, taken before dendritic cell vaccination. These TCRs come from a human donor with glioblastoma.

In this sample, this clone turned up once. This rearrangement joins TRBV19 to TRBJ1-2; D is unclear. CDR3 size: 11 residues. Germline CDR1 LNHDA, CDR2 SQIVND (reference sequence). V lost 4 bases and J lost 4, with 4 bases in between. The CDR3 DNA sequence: TGTGCCAGTAGTACCGGCTATGGCTACACCTTC. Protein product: CASSTGYGYTF.

In DNA form, the CDR3 reads TGTGCCAGCAGTGAATGGCGACAGGCCCAAGAGACCCAGTACTTC. This codes for CASSEWRQAQETQYF. The rearrangement uses TRBV6-1 and TRBJ2-5, with D possibly being TRBD1 (6 bases). The CDR3 loop spans 15 amino acids. Germline loops: CDR1 MNHNS, CDR2 SASEGT. The V end was cut by 2 bases, the J end by 1 base, with 11 bases between.

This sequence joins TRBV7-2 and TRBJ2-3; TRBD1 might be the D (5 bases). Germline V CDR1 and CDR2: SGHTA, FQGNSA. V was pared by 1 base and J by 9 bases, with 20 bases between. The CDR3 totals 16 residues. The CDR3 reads CASSLVPLGLDHTQYF. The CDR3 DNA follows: TGTGCCAGCAGCTTAGTCCCTCTGGGGCTAGATCACACGCAGTATTTT. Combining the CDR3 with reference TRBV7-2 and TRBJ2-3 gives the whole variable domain GAGVSQSPSNKVTEKGKDVELRCDPISGHTALYWYRQSLGQGLEFLIYFQGNSAPDKSGLPSDRFSAERTGGSVSTLTIQRTQQEDSAVYLCASSLVPLGLDHTQYFGPGTRLTVL.

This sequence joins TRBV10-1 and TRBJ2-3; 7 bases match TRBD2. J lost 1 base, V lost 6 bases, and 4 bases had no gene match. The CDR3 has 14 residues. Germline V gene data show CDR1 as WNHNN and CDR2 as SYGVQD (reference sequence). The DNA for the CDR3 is TGCGCCAGCAGCGCCGCGGGGGGCACAGATACGCAGTATTTT. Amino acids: CASSAAGGTDTQYF.

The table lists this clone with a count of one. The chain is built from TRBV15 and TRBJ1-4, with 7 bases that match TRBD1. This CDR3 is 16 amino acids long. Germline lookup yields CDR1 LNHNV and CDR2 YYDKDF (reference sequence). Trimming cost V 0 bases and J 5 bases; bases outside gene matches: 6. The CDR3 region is CATSRDGSRGNEKLFF. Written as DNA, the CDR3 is TGTGCCACCAGCAGAGATGGGAGCAGGGGGAATGAAAAACTGTTTTTT. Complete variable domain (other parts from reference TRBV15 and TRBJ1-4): DAMVIQNPRYQVTQFGKPVTLSCSQTLNHNVMYWYQQKSSQAPKLLFHYYDKDFNNEADTPDNFQSRRPNTSFCFLDIRSPGLGDTAMYLCATSRDGSRGNEKLFFGSGTQLSVL.

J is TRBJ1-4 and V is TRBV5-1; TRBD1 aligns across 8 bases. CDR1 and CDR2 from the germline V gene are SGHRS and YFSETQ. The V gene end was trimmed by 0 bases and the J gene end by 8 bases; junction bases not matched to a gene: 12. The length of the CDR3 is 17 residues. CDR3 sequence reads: CASSLASDRTGNEKLFF. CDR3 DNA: TGCGCCAGCAGCTTGGCGAGCGATCGGACAGGGAACGAAAAACTGTTTTTT.

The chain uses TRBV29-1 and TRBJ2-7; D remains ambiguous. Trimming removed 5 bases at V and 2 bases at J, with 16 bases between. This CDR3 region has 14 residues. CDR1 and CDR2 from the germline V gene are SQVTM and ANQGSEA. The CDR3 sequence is CSVRSHGAPYEQYF. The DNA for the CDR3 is TGCAGCGTTCGGTCCCACGGAGCCCCCTACGAGCAGTACTTC.

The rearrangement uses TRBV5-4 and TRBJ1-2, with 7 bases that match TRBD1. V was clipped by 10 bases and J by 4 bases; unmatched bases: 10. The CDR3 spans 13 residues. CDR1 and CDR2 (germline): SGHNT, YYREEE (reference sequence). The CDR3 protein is CAGHTGATYGYTF. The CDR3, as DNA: TGTGCCGGCCACACAGGGGCGACCTATGGCTACACCTTC.

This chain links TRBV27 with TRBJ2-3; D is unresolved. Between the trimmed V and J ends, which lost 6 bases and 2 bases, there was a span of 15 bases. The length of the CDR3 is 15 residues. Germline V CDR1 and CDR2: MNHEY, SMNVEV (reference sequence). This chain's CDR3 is CASSFAARLTDTQYF. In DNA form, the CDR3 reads TGTGCCAGCAGCTTTGCGGCCAGACTCACAGATACGCAGTATTTT.

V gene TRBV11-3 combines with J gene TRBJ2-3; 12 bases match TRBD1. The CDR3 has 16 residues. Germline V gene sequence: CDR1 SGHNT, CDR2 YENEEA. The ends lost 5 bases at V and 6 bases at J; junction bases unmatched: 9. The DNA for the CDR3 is TGTGCCAGCAGCCCCAGCCTGGGACAGGGGGCCGATACGCAGTATTTT. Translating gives CASSPSLGQGADTQYF.

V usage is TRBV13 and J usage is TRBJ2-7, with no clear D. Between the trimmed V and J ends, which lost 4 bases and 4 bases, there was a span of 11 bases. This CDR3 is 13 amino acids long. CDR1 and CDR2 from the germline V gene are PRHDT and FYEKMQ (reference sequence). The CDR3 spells CASSSGHGYEQYF. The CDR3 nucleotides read TGTGCCAGCAGCTCCGGCCACGGGTACGAGCAGTACTTC.

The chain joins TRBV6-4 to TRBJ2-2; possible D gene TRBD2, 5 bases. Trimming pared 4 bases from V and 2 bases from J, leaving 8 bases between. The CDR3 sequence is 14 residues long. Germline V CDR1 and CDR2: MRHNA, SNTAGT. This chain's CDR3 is CASSASLNTGELFF. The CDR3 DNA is TGTGCCAGCAGTGCTAGCCTTAACACCGGGGAGCTGTTTTTT.

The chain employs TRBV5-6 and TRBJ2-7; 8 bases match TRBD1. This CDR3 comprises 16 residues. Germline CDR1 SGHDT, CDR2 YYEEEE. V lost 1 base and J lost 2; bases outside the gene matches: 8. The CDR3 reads CASSLTGTGIAYEQYF. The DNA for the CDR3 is TGTGCCAGCAGCTTGACGGGGACAGGTATCGCCTACGAGCAGTACTTC.

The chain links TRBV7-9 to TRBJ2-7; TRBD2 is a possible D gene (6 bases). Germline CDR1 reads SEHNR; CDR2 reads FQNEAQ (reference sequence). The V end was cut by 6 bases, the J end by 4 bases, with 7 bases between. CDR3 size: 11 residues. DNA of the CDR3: TGTGCCAGCAGGGGGGGTTACGAGCAGTACTTC. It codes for CASRGGYEQYF.

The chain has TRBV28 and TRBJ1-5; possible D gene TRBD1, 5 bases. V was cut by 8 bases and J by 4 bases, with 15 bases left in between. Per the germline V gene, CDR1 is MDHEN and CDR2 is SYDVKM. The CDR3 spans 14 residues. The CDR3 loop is CASFPGGENQPQHF. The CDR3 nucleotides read TGTGCCAGCTTTCCGGGAGGGGAAAATCAGCCCCAGCATTTT.